This TCR beta chain came from a study of technical replicates of blood from several donors. From germline, CDR1 is PRHDT and CDR2 FYEKMQ (reference sequence). V lost 1 base, J lost 0 bases, and 5 bases lay in between. The CDR3 has 14 amino acids. Sequencing used immunoSEQ multiplex PCR; TCRdb keeps in-frame clones, though not all of them. Altogether roughly 74,000 clones are present, roughly 90% being singletons, with the ten largest covering 0.39%. The source is a human donor in good health. Source material: T cells isolated from PBMCs. This rearrangement joins TRBV13 to TRBJ2-3; D remains unclear. The CDR3 sequence is CASSLELSTDTQYF. CDR3 nucleotides: TGTGCCAGCAGCTTAGAACTTAGCACAGATACGCAGTATTTT. Based on the CDR3 plus reference TRBV13 and TRBJ2-3, the full variable domain is AAGVIQSPRHLIKEKRETATLKCYPIPRHDTVYWYQQGPGQDPQFLISFYEKMQSDKGSIPDRFSAQQFSDYHSELNMSSLELGDSALYFCASSLELSTDTQYFGPGTRLTVL.